This TCR beta chain was retrieved from a study of blood T cell repertoires in COVID-19. Study-wide context: Whether acute or convalescent, the COVID-19 samples came from the United States, Italy and Spain. Sample material is recorded as cDNA or gDNA derived from T cells, B-cell-depleted T cells, or PBMCs.

Assay: immunoSEQ multiplex PCR; the TCRdb copy retains only in-frame clones and omits some. The table lists hundreds of thousands of clones, 70% to 90% of them singletons, with 1.2% in the top ten. CDR1 is PRHDT, CDR2 FYEKMQ, per germline (reference sequence). This CDR3 has 17 amino acids. The trim removed 2 bases at V and 4 bases at J, leaving 11 bases unmatched. V is TRBV13 and J is TRBJ2-1, with 7 bases lining up with TRBD2. The receptor's source is a man aged 25-40 years who had recovered from COVID-19. Sequences were obtained from PBMCs or T cells enriched from blood (not recorded which). CDR3 DNA: TGTGCCAGCAGCTTACTTTCTGGACTAGGTATATACAATGAGCAGTTCTTC. Encoded protein: CASSLLSGLGIYNEQFF. Complete variable domain (other parts from reference TRBV13 and TRBJ2-1): AAGVIQSPRHLIKEKRETATLKCYPIPRHDTVYWYQQGPGQDPQFLISFYEKMQSDKGSIPDRFSAQQFSDYHSELNMSSLELGDSALYFCASSLLSGLGIYNEQFFGPGTRLTVL.